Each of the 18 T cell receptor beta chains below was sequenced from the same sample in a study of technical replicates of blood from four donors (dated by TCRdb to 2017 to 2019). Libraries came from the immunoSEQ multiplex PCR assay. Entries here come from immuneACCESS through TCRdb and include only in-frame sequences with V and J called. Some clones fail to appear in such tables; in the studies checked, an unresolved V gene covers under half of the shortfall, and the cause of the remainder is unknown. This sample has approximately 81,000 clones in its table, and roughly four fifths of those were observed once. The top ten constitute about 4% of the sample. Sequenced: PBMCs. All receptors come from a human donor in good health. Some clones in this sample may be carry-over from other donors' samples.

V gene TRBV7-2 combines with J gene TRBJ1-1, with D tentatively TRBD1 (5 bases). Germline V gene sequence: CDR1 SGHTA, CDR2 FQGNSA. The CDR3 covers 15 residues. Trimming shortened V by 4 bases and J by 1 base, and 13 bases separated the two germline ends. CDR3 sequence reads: CASSSRLGQNTEAFF. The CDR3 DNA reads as TGTGCCAGCAGCTCCCGTTTGGGGCAGAACACTGAAGCTTTCTTT.

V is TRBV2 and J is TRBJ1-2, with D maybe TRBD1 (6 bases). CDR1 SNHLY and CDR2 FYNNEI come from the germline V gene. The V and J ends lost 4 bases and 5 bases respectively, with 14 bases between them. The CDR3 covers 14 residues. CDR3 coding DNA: TGTGCCAGCAGTGTAAGAGACAGGACGTATGGCTACACCTTC. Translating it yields CASSVRDRTYGYTF.

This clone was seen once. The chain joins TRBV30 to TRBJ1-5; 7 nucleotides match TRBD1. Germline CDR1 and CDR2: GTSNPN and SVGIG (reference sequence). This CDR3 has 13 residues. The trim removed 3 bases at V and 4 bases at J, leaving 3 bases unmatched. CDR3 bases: TGTGCCTGGAGCGCACAGGGGAATCAGCCCCAGCATTTT. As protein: CAWSAQGNQPQHF.

CDR3 in DNA: TGCAGCGCTACAGCGGGTTTTTTGTACAATGAGCAGTTCTTC. Its translation: CSATAGFLYNEQFF. The chain recombines TRBV29-1 with TRBJ2-1; D may be TRBD2 (6 bases). CDR1 is SQVTM and CDR2 is ANQGSEA in the germline V gene. The CDR3 contains 14 residues. Trimming removed 7 bases at V and 4 bases at J, with 17 bases between.

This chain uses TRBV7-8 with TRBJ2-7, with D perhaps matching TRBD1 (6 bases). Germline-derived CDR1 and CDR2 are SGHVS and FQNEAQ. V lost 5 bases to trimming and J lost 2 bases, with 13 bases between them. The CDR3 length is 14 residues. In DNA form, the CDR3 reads TGTGCCAGCAGCCCATTACAGGGCCCCTACGAGCAGTACTTC. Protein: CASSPLQGPYEQYF.

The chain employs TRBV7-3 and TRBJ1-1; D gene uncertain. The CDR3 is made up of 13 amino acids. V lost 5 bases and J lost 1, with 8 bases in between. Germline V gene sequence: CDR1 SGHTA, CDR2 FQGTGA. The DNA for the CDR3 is TGTGCCAGCAGCAACCAGGCGAACACTGAAGCTTTCTTT. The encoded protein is CASSNQANTEAFF.

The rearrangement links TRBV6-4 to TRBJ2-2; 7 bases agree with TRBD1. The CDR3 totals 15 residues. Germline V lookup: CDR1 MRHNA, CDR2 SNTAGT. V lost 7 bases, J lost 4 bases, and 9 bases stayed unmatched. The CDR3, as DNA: TGTGCCAGCACCTATCAAGGGGGCGGCACCGGGGAGCTGTTTTTT. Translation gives CASTYQGGGTGELFF.

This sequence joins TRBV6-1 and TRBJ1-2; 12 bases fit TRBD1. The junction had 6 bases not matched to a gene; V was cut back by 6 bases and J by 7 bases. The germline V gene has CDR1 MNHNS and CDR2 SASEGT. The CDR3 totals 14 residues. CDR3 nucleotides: TGTGCCAGCAGATCCGGGACAGGGGGCGGTGGCTACACCTTC. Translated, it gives CASRSGTGGGGYTF.

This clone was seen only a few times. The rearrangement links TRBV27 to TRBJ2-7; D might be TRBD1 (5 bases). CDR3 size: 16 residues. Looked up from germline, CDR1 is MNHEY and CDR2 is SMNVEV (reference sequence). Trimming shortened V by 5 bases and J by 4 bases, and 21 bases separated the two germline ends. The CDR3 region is CASSPAVAKGLYEQYF. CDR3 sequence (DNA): TGTGCCAGCAGTCCCGCGGTGGCAAAGGGGTTATACGAGCAGTACTTC.

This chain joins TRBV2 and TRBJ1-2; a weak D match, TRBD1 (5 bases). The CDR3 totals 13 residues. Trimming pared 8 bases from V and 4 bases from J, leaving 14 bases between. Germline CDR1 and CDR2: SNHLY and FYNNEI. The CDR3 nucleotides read TGTGCCAGCCGGTCGGACACCCTCTATGGCTACACCTTC. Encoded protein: CASRSDTLYGYTF.

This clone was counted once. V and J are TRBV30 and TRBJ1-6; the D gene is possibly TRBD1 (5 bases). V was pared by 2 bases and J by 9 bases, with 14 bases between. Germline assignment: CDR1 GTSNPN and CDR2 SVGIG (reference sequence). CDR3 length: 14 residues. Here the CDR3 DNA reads TGTGCCTGGAGTTTGGGGGGAGGCGGTTCACCCCTCCACTTT. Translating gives CAWSLGGGGSPLHF.

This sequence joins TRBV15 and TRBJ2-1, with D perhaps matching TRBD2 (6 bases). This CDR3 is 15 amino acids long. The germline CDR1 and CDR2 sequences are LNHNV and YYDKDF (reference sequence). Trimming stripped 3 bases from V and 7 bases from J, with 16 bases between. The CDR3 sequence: CATSRAGWGLNEQFF. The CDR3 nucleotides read TGTGCCACCAGCAGGGCGGGGTGGGGGTTGAATGAGCAGTTCTTC. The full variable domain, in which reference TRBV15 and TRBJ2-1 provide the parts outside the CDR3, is DAMVIQNPRYQVTQFGKPVTLSCSQTLNHNVMYWYQQKSSQAPKLLFHYYDKDFNNEADTPDNFQSRRPNTSFCFLDIRSPGLGDTAMYLCATSRAGWGLNEQFFGPGTRLTVL.

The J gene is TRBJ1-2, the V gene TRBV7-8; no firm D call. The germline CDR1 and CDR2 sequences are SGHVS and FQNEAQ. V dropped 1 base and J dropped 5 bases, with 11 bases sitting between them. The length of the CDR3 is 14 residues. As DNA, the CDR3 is TGTGCCAGCAGCTTAGGTTCCTCGTATTATGGCTACACCTTC. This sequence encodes CASSLGSSYYGYTF.

CDR3 in DNA: TGCCAGCAGCCCTCCTCCCGGGTTATTTCAGCTGAAGCTTTCTTT. Its protein product is CQQPSSRVISAEAFF. V and J are TRBV4-3 and TRBJ1-1, with unresolved D. The CDR3 is made up of 15 amino acids. Germline V gene lookup returns CDR1 LGHNA and CDR2 YSLEER.

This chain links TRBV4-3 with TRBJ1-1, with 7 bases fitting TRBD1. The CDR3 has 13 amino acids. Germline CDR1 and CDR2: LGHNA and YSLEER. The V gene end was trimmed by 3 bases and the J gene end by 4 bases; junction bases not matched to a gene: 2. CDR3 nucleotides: TGCGCCAGCAGCCATTACAGGGGCACTGAAGCTTTCTTT. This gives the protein CASSHYRGTEAFF.

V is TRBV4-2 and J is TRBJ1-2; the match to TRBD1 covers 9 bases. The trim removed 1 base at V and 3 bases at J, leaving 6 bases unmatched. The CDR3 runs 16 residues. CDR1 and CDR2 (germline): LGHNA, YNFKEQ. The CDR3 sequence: CASSQVGTGLHYGYTF. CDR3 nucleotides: TGTGCCAGCAGCCAAGTAGGGACAGGGCTGCACTATGGCTACACCTTC.

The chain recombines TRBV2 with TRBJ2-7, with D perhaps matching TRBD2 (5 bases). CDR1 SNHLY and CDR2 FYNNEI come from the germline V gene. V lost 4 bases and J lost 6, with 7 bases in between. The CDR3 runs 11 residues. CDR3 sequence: CASSGESEQYF. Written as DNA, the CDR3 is TGTGCCAGCAGTGGGGAGTCCGAGCAGTACTTC.

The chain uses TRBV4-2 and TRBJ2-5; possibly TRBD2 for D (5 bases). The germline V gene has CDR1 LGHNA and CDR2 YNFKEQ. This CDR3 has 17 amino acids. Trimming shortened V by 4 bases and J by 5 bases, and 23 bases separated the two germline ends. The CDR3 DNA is TGTGCCAGCAGCCGCGAAAACGGAGGTCCGGGCGCGGAGACCCAGTACTTC. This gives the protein CASSRENGGPGAETQYF.